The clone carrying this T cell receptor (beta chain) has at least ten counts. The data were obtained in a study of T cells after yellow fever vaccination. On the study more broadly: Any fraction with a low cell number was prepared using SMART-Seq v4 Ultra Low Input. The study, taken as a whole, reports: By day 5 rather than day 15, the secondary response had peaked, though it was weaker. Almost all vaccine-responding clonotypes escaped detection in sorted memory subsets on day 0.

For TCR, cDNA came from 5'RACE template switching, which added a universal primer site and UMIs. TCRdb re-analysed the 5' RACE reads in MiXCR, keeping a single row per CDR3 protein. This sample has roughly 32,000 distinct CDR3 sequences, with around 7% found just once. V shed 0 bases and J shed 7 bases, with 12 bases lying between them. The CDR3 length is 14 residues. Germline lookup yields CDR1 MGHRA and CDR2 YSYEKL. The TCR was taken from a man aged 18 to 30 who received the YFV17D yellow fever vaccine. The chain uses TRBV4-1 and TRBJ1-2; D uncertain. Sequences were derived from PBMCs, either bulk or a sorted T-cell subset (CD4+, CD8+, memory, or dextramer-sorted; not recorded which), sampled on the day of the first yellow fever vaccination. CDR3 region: CASSQDRRISGYTF. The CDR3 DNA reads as TGCGCCAGCAGCCAAGATAGACGTATAAGTGGCTACACCTTC.